This T cell receptor beta chain originates from a study of cytomegalovirus exposure and HLA in healthy donors. Use of 60 Vbeta and 13 Jbeta primers characterized the PCR. Produced via immunoSEQ multiplex PCR; TCRdb's table is partial and in-frame only. The table includes about 240,000 clones, approximately 80% detected once. The germline V and J ends were trimmed by 5 bases and 4 bases, with 10 bases remaining between them. CDR3 length: 13 residues. CDR1 is SGHRS and CDR2 is YFSETQ in the germline V gene. Healthy bone marrow donors supplied every sample. This sequence originates from a woman aged 55-69 years in good health and CMV-seropositive. The chain employs TRBV5-1 and TRBJ2-1; tentative D call: TRBD2 (5 bases). What was sequenced was PBMCs. CDR3 sequence (DNA): TGCGCCAGCAGGGAGGCGGGTTACAATGAGCAGTTCTTC. Protein sequence: CASREAGYNEQFF.